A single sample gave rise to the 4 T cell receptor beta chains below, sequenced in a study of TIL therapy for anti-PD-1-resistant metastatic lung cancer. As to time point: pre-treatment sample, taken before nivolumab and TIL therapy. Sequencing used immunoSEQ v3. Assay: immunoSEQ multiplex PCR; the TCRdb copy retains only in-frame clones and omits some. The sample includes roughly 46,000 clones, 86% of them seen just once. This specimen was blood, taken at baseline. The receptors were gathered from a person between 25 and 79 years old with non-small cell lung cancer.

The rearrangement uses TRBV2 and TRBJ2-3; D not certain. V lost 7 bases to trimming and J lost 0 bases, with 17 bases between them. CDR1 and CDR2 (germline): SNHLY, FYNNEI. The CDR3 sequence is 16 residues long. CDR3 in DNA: TGTGCCAGCACCGAAGCTCGCTGGGGAAGCACAGATACGCAGTATTTT. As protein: CASTEARWGSTDTQYF.

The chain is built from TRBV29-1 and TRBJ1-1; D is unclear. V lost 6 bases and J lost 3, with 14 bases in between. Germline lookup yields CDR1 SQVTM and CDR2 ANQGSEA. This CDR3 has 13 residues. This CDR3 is CSVRRQVDTEAFF. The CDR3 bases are TGCAGCGTGCGACGTCAGGTGGACACTGAAGCTTTCTTT.

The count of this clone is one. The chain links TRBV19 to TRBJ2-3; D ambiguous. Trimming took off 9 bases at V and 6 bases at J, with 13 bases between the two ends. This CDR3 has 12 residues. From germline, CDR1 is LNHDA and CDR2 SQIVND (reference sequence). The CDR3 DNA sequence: TGTGCCAGCTCGGATAGGTATGATACGCAGTATTTT. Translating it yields CASSDRYDTQYF.

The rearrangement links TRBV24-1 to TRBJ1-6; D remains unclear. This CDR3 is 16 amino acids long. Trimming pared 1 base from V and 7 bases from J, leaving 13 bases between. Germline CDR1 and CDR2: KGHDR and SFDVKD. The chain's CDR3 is CATSDLATLRNSPLHF. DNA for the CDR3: TGTGCCACCAGTGATTTAGCTACCCTTAGGAATTCACCCCTCCACTTT.